This T cell receptor beta chain is from a study of response to subunit inactivated influenza vaccine. As regards this clonotype: Its specificity is not known.

General study findings and limits: With each seasonal influenza vaccination, the authors suggested, few new T cells are recruited.

TCRdb reprocessed the RT-PCR reads via MiXCR and lists one record per CDR3 protein. The table has a few hundred thousand distinct CDR3 sequences, just over 20% seen once. With 5 bases clipped from V and 7 bases from J, the junction kept 13 bases outside the gene matches. The CDR3 extends over 16 amino acids. Germline V gene sequence: CDR1 SGHTA, CDR2 FQGNSA. The material sequenced was PBMCs from blood, taken less than 22 months after vaccination. The source of this sequence is a man aged 45 to 70 who received an inactivated influenza vaccine. The chain combines TRBV7-2 with TRBJ1-2; 10 nucleotides match TRBD1. The CDR3 sequence is CASSSRPGQGGGGYTF. As DNA, the CDR3 is TGTGCCAGCAGCAGCCGGCCCGGACAGGGGGGCGGTGGCTACACCTTC.